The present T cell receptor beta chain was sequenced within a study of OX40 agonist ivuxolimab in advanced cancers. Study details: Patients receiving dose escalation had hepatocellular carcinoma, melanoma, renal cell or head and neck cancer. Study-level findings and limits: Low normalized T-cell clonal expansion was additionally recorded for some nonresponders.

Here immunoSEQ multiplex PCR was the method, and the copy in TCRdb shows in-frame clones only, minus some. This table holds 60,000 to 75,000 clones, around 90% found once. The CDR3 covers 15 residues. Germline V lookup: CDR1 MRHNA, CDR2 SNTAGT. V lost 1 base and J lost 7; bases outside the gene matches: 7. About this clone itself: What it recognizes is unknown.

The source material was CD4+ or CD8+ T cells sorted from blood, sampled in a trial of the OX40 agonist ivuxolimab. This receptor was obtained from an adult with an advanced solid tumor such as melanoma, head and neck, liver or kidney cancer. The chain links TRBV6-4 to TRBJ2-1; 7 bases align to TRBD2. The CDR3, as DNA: TGTGCCAGCAGTGACTTTGGCGGGAGATGGAATGAGCAGTTCTTC. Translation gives CASSDFGGRWNEQFF.